The clone carrying this TCR beta chain was counted at least ten times. Its specificity is unknown. The sample belongs to a study of neurological immune-mediated disorders. Study-level findings and limits: CDR3 amino acid sequences of expanded clones were not shared across subjects, a result suggesting private repertoires in all groups. HTLV-1-associated myelopathy had the most TCR clonal expansion, whereas multiple sclerosis had the least (lower than in healthy controls).

The cDNA was generated through 5'RACE incorporating 10-nucleotide random UMIs. From the 5' RACE reads, TCRdb called clonotypes with MiXCR, one entry per CDR3 protein. The sample yields tens of thousands of distinct CDR3 sequences, 4% seen once. Each sorted-subset library came from 800,000 to 1,000,000 CD4+ or CD8+ T cells. The CDR3 covers 17 residues. The trim removed 0 bases at V and 0 bases at J, leaving 6 bases unmatched. In germline, CDR1 is SGHRS, CDR2 YFSETQ. This receptor was identified in a woman between 40 and 50 years old with multiple sclerosis. Source material: CD4+ T cells from blood. J is TRBJ1-1 and V is TRBV5-1; 9 nucleotides align to TRBD1. CDR3 amino acids: CASSLDTGGTMNTEAFF. CDR3 in DNA: TGCGCCAGCAGCTTGGATACAGGGGGCACGATGAACACTGAAGCTTTCTTT. Using reference TRBV5-1 and TRBJ1-1 for the parts outside the CDR3, the full variable domain is KAGVTQTPRYLIKTRGQQVTLSCSPISGHRSVSWYQQTPGQGLQFLFEYFSETQRNKGNFPGRFSGRQFSNSRSEMNVSTLELGDSALYLCASSLDTGGTMNTEAFFGQGTRLTVV.